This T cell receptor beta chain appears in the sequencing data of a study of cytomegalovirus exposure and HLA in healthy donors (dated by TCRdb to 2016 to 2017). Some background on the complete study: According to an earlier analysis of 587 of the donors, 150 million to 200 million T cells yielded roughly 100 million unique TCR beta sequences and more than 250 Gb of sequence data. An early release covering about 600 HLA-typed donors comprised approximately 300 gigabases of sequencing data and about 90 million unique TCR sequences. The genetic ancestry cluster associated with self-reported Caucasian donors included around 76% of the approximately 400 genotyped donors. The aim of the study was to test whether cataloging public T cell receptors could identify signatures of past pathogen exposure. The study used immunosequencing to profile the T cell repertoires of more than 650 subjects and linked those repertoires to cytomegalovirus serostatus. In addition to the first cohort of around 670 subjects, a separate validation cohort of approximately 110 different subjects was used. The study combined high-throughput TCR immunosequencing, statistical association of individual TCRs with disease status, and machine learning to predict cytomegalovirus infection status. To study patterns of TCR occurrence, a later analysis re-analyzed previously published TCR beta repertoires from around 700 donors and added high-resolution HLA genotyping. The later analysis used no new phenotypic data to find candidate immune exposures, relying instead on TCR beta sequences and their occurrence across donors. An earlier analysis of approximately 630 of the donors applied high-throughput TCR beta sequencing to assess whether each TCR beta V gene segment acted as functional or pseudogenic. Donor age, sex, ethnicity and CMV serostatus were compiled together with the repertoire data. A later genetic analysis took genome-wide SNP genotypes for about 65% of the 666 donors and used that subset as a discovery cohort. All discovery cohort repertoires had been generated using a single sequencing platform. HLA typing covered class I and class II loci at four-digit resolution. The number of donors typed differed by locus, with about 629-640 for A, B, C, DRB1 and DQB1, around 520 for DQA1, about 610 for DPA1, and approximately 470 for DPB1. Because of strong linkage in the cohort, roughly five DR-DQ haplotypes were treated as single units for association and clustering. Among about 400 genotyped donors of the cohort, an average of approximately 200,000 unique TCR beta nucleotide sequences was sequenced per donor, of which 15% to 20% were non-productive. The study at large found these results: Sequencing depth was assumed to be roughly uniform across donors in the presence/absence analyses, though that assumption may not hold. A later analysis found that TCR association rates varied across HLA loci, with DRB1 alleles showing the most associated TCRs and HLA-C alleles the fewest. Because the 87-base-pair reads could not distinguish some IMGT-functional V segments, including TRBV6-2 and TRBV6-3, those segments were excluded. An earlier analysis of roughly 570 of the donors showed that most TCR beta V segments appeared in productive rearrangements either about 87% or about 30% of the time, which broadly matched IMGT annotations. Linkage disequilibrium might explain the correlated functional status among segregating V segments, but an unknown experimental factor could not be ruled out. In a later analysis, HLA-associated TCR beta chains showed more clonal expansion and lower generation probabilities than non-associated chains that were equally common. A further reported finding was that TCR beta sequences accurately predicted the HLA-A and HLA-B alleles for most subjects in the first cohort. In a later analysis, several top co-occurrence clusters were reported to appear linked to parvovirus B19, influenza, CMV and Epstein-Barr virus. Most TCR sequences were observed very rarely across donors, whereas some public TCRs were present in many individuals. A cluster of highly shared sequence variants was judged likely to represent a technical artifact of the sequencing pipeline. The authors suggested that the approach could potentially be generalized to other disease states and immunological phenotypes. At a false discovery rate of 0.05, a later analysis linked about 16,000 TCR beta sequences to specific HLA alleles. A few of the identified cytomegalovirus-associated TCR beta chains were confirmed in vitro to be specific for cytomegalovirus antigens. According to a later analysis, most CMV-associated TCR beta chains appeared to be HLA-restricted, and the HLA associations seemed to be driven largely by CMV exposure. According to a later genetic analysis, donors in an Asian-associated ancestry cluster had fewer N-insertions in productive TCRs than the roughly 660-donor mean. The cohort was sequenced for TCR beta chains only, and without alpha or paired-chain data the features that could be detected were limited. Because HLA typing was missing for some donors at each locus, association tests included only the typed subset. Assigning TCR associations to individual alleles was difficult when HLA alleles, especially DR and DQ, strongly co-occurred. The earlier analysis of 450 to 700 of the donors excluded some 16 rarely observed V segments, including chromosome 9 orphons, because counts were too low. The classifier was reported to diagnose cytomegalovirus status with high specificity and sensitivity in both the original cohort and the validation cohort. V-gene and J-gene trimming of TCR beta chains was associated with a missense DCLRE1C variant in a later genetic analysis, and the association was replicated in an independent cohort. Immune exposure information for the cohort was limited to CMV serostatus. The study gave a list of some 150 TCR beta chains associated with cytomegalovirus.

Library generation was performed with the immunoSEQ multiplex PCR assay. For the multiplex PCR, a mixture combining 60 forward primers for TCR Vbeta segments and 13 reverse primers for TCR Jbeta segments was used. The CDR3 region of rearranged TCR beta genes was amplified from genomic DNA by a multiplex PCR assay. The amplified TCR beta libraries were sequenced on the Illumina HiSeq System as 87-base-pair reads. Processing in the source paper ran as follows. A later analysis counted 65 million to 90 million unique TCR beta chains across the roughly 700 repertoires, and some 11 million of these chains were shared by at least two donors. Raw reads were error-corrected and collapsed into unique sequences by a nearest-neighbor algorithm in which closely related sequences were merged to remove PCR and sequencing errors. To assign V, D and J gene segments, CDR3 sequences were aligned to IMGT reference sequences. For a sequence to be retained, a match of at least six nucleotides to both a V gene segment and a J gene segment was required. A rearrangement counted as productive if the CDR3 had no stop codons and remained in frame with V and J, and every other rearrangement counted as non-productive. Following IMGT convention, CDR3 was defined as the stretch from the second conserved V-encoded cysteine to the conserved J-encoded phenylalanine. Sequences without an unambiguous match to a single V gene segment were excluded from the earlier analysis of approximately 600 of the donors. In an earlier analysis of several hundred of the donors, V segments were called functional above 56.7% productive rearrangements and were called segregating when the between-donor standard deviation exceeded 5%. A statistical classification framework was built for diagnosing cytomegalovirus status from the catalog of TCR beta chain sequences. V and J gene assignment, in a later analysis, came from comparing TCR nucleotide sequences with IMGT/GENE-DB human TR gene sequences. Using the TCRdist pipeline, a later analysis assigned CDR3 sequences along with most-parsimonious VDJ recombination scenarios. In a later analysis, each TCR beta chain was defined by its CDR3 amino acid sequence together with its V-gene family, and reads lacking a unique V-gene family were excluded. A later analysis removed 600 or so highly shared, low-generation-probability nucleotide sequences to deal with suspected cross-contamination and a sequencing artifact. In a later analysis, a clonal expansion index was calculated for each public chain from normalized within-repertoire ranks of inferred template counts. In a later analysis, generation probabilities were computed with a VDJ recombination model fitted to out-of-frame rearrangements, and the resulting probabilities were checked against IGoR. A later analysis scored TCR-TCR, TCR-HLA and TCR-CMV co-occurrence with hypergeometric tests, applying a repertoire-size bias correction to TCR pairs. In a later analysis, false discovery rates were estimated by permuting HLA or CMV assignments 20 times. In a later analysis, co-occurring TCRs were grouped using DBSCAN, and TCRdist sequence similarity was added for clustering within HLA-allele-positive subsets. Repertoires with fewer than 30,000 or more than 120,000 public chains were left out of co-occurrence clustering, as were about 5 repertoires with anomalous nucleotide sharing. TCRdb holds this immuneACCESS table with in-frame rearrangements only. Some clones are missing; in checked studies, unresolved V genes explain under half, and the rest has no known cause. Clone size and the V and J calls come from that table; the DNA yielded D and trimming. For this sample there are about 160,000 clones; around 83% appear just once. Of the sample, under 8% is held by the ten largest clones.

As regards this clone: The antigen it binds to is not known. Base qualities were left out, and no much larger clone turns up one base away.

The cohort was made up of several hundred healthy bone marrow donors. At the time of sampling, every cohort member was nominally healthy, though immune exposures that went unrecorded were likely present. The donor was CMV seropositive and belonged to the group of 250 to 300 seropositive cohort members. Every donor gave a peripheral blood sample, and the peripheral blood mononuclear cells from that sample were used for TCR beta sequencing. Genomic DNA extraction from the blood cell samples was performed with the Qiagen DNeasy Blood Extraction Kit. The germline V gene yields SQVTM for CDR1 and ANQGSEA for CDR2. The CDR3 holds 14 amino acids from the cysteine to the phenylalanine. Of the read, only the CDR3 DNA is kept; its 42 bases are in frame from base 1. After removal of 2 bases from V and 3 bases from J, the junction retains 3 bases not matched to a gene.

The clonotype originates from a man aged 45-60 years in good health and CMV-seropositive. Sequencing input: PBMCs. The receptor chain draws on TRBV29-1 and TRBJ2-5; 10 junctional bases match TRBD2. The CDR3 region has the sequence CSVELAGAEETQYF. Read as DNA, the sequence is TGCAGCGTTGAACTAGCGGGGGCCGAAGAGACCCAGTACTTC. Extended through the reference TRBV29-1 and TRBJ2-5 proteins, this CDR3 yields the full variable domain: SAVISQKPSRDICQRGTSLTIQCQVDSQVTMMFWYRQQPGQSLTLIATANQGSEATYESGFVIDKFPISRPNLTFSTLTVSNMSPEDSSIYLCSVELAGAEETQYFGPGTRLLVL.